This TCR beta chain emerged from a study of PD-1 blockade in classical Hodgkin lymphoma (dated by TCRdb to the early 2020s). As for the study more broadly: Nivolumab dosing was 3 mg/kg intravenously every 2 weeks, continuing until either disease progression or unacceptable toxicity. A peripheral blood immune signature of response to PD-1 blockade in classical Hodgkin lymphoma was defined using TCR beta sequencing and CyTOF. Paper-wide results and their limitations: Only a single clinical trial cohort was studied, and what caused the repertoire differences, possibly disease activity or prior therapy, remained undefined. Newly diagnosed patients were reported to have lower baseline TCR diversity than healthy donors, and relapsed/refractory patients were reported to have lower baseline TCR diversity still. Lower diversity was seen in patients whose nivolumab began less than 1 year after ASCT, and these patients were left out of later analyses so that immune reconstitution would not confound the results. Among trial patients, those achieving complete response had baseline diversity similar to that of newly diagnosed patients, while diversity was significantly lower in partial responders and progressors. By C4D1, a significant rise was seen in CD4+ TCR diversity but not in CD8+ TCR diversity (p=0.0027 vs p=0.16), and the rise was most apparent among complete responders (p=0.02).

To note about this clone: Its antigen has not been determined. There are no base qualities to consult, and no much larger clone falls within one base.

This specimen's time point label, per the study, means: cycle 4 day 1 (C4D1), after less than seven weeks of nivolumab. Relapse after autologous stem cell transplantation had occurred in all trial patients, and cohorts A, B and C were distinguished by prior brentuximab vedotin exposure. Using a Miltenyi CD4+ T cell isolation kit, CD4+ T cells were purified from thawed PBMCs through magnetic negative selection. The trial cohort included 55 to 65 patients with relapsed/refractory classical Hodgkin lymphoma, and each patient had a best overall response of complete response, partial response or progressive disease. Single-agent nivolumab was administered to trial patients in the multi-cohort phase II CheckMate 205 trial. An independent review committee assessed best overall response by applying the 2007 International Working Group response criteria. Trial PBMCs were obtained immediately prior to nivolumab initiation (C1D1) and on therapy at cycle 2 day 1 and cycle 4 day 1. Peripheral blood was collected in 8 mL Vacutainer Cell Preparation Tubes, from which PBMCs were isolated by centrifugation and then cryopreserved. Purified CD4+ and CD8+ fractions were prepared only for cases where an additional PBMC sample was available. Magnetically labelled cells were removed on LS columns in a quadroMACS separator, and the flow-through was collected as the purified fraction.

The Qiagen DNeasy kit was used to extract genomic DNA from unsorted PBMCs and from the negatively selected CD4+ and CD8+ fractions. Amplification of TCR beta CDR3 regions was done by immunoSEQ multiplex PCR with primers that anneal to V and J segments. Amplification bias was minimized using a synthetic immune receptor repertoire, and residual bias was removed computationally after sequencing. In the source study's methods: Repertoire diversity was quantified as the Shannon entropy index using custom Python scripts. Unsorted, CD4+ and CD8+ repertoires were analyzed separately, except in combined analyses where CD4+ and CD8+ sequences were merged in silico. Clonal expansion was defined as at least a 2-fold frequency increase after treatment relative to C1D1, with a pseudocount of 0.5 for undetected baseline clones. Singleton clones were defined as clones with 0 or 1 copy at C1D1, and non-singleton clones were defined as clones with 2 or more copies. By matching protein sequences in sorted samples from the same patient, clones expanded in unsorted samples were annotated as CD4+, CD8+ or unknown. Diversity changes from C1D1 to C4D1 were tested in paired samples using Wilcoxon tests. In its TCRdb copy, this immuneACCESS table keeps in-frame sequences only and misses some clones. Where compared with another copy, unresolved V genes explain less than half of these, and the others have no known cause. The V and J calls and clone size come from that table; D and trimming were worked out from the DNA. This sample is represented by 20,000 or so clones; roughly 83% of them were singletons. 2.6% of the sample comes from the top ten.

At the junction V is shortened by 4 bases and J by 0 bases, with 13 bases in between. The CDR3, from cysteine to phenylalanine, totals 16 residues. Kept here is only the CDR3 DNA, which spans 48 bases and is read in frame from base 1. Per the germline V gene (reference sequence), SEHNR is the CDR1 and FQNEAQ is the CDR2. Recombination connected TRBV7-9 to TRBJ1-3; the D gene assignment is ambiguous. Source: CD4+ T cells from blood, taken before the fourth cycle of nivolumab. The receptor was isolated from a human donor with classical Hodgkin lymphoma. The sequence in DNA is TGTGCCAGCAGCTCGCAAGGCTACCACTCTGGAAACACCATATATTTT. It is translated as CASSSQGYHSGNTIYF.